The clone carrying this T cell receptor beta chain came up many times. The antigen is not known. MiXCR was run by TCRdb on the 5' RACE reads, yielding one entry per CDR3 protein. The profile shows about 340,000 distinct CDR3 sequences, under 5% of them singletons. This sample is part of a study of T cells after yellow fever vaccination. Across the study: SMART-Seq v4 Ultra Low Input prepared the low-cell-number fractions.

Trimming left V 4 bases short and J 5 bases short, with 11 bases between. This CDR3 contains 12 residues. Germline CDR1 DFQATT, CDR2 SNEGSKA (reference sequence). General observations from the study: Most primary-vaccination clones reappeared after the booster (about 95% CD4, about 88% CD8). Overlap between CD4 and CD8 compartments was detected for a small share of clonotypes.

This material consisted of PBMCs, taken 5 days after the yellow fever booster vaccination. The clonotype originates from a man aged 18 to 30 who received the YFV17D yellow fever vaccine. The rearrangement joins TRBV20-1 to TRBJ2-5, with D possibly being TRBD1 or TRBD2 (5 bases each). This CDR3 is CSAKGPGETQYF. The CDR3 DNA reads TGCAGTGCTAAGGGACCTGGGGAGACCCAGTACTTC.